Given below is one T cell receptor beta chain in context. The germline V gene encodes CDR1 PRHDT and CDR2 FYEKMQ (reference sequence). The CDR3 runs to 18 residues. V gave up 4 bases and J gave up 2 bases; unmatched junction bases: 7. TCRdb's table, derived via immunoSEQ multiplex PCR, lists solely in-frame clones and lacks some. Here the sample spans fewer than 200,000 clones, 84% being singletons. This entry belongs to a study of blood T cell repertoires in COVID-19. Sample: peripheral blood. This TCR was recovered from a middle-aged man who had recovered from COVID-19. V usage is TRBV13 and J usage is TRBJ2-1; 14 nucleotides line up with TRBD2. The CDR3 nucleotides read TGTGCCAGCAGCTCACCGGGACTAGCGGGGGCCCCCTACAATGAGCAGTTCTTC. Translating it yields CASSSPGLAGAPYNEQFF.